Listed here is a single TCR beta chain. The data originate from a study of shared clonotypes between healthy human individuals. Trimming cost V 3 bases and J 5 bases; bases outside gene matches: 7. CDR1 and CDR2 from the germline V gene are MNHEY and SVGAGI. CDR3 length: 15 residues. The repertoire was sequenced with immunoSEQ multiplex PCR; TCRdb's copy has only in-frame clones and lacks some. The table shows 550,000 to 800,000 clones, with under 80% occurring only once. This sequence joins TRBV6-5 and TRBJ2-7; 10 bases line up with TRBD2. This sequence originates from a woman aged 30 to 39 in good health. Sequencing used memory CD4+ T cells sorted from blood. Subset defined: CD45RA-negative fraction. Here the CDR3 DNA reads TGTGCCAGCAGTTATCAAGCGGGAGGGCCCCACGAGCAGTACTTC. It codes for CASSYQAGGPHEQYF.